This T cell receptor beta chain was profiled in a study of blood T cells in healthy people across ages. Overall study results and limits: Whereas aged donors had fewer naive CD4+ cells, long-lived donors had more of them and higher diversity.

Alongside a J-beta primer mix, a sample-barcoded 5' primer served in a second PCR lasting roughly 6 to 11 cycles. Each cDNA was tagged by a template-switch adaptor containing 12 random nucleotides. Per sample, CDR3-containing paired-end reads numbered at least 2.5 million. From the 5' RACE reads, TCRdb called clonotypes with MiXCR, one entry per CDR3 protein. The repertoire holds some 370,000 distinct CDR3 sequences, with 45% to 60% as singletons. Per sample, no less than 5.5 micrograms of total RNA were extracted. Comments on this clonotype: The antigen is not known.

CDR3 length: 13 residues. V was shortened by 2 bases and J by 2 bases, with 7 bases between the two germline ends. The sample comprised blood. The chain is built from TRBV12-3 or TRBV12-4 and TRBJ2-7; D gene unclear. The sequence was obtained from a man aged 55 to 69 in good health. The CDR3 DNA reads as TGTGCCAGCAGTTTACAGGTAACCTACGAGCAGTACTTC. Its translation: CASSLQVTYEQYF.